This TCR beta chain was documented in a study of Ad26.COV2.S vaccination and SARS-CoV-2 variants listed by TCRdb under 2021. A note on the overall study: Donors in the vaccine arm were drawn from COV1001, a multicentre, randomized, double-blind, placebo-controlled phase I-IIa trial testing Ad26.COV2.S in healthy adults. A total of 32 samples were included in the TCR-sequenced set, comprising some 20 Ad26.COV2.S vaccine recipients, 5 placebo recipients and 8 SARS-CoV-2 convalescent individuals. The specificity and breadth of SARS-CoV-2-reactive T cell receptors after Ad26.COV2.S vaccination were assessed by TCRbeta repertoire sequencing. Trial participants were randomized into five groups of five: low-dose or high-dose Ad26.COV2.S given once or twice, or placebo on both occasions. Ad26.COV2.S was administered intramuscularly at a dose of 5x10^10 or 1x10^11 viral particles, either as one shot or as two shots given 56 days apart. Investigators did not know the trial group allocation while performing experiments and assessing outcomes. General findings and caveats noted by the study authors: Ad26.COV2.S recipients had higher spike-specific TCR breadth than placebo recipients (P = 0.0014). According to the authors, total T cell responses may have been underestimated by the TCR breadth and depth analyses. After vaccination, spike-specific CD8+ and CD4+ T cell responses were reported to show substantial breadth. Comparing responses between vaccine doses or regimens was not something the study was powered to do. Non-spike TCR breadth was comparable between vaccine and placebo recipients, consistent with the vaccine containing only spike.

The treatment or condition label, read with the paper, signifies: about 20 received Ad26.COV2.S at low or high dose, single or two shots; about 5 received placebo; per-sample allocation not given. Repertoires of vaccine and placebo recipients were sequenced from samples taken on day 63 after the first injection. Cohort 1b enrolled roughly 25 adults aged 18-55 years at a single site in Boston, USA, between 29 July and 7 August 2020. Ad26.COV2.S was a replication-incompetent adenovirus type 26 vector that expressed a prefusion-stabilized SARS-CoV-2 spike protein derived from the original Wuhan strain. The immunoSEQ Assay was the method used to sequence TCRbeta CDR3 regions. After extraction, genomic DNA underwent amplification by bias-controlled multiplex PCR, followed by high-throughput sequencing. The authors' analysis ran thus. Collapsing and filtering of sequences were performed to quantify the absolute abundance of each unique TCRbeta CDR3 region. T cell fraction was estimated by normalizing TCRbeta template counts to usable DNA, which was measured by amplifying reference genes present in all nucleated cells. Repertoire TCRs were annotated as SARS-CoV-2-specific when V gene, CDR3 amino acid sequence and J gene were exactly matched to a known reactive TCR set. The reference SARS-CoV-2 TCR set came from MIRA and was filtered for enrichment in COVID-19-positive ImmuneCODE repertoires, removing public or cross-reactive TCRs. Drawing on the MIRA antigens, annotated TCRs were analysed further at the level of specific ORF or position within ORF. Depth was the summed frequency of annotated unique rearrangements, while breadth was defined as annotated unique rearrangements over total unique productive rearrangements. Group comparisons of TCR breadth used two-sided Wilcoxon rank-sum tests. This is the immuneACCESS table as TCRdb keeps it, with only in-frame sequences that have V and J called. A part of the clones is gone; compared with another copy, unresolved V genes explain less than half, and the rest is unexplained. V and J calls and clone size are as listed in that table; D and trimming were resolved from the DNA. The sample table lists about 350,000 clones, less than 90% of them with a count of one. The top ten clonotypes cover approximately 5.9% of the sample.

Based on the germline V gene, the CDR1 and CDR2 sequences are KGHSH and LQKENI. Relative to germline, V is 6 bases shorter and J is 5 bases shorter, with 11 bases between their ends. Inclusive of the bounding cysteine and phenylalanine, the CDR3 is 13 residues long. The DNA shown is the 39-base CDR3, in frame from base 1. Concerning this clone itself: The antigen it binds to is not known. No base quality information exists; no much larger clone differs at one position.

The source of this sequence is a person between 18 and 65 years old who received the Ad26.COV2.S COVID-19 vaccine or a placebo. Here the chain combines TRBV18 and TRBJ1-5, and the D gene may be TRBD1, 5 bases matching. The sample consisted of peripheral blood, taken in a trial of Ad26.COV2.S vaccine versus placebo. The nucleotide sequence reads TGTGCCAGCTCGGGGGGTCTCGATCAGCCCCAGCATTTT. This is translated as CASSGGLDQPQHF.